The 2 T cell receptor beta chains below all came from one sample that was sequenced in a study of cytomegalovirus exposure and HLA in healthy donors. Measured with immunoSEQ multiplex PCR; TCRdb has only the in-frame clones, and not every one. Of more than 250,000 clones listed, just over 85% are singletons. The specimen was PBMCs. The receptor source for this set is a woman aged 18-29 years in good health and CMV-seronegative.

This rearrangement joins TRBV15 to TRBJ1-3, with D possibly TRBD1 on 6 matching bases. Trimming left V 5 bases short and J 3 bases short, with 14 bases between. Germline V lookup: CDR1 LNHNV, CDR2 YYDKDF (reference sequence). The CDR3 covers 15 residues. The CDR3 DNA is TGTGCCACCAGCCGGGTGGGGGCGAGTGGAAACACCATATATTTT. Translating gives CATSRVGASGNTIYF.

V gene TRBV27 combines with J gene TRBJ1-4; TRBD1 is a possible D gene (5 bases). The CDR3 covers 13 residues. Germline CDR1 and CDR2: MNHEY and SMNVEV (reference sequence). The V end was cut by 7 bases, the J end by 7 bases, with 13 bases between. The CDR3 spells CASKSQGAEKLFF. DNA of the CDR3: TGTGCCAGCAAATCCCAGGGTGCTGAAAAACTGTTTTTT.